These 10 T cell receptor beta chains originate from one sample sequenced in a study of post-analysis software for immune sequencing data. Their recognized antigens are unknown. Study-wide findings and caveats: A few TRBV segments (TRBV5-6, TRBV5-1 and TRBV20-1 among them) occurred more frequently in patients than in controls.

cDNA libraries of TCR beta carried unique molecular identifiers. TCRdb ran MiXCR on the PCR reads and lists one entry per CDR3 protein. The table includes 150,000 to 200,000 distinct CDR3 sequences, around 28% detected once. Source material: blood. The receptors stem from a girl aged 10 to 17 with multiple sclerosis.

The CDR3, as DNA: TGCGCCAGCAGCTTGGGAACTCTGGGGGATGAGCAGTACTTC. Encoded protein: CASSLGTLGDEQYF. The rearrangement uses TRBV5-1 and TRBJ2-1; D possibly uses TRBD1 or TRBD2 (5 bases each). The J call may be mistaken, given a closer DNA end match to TRBJ2-7. The CDR3 is 14 amino acids. In germline, CDR1 is SGHRS, CDR2 YFSETQ.

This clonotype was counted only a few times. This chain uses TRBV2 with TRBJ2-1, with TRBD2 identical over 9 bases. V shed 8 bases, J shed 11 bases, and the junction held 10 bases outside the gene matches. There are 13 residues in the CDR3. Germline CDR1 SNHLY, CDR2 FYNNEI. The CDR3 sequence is CASDRSLAGKQFF. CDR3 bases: TGTGCCAGCGATAGGAGTCTAGCGGGAAAGCAGTTCTTC.

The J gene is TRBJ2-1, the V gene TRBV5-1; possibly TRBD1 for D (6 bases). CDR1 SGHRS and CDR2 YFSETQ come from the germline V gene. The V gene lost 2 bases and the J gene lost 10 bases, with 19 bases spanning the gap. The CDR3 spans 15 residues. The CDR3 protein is CASSFGTLVGYEQFF. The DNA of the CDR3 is TGCGCCAGCAGCTTCGGGACACTCGTCGGCTACGAGCAGTTCTTC. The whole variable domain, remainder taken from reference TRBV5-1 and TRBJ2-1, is KAGVTQTPRYLIKTRGQQVTLSCSPISGHRSVSWYQQTPGQGLQFLFEYFSETQRNKGNFPGRFSGRQFSNSRSEMNVSTLELGDSALYLCASSFGTLVGYEQFFGPGTRLTVL.

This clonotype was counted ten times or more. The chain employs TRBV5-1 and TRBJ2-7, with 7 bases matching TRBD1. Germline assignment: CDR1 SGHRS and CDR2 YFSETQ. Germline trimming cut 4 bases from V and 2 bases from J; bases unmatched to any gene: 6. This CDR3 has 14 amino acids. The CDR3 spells CASSIHGTAYEQYF. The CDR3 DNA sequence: TGCGCCAGCAGCATCCACGGGACAGCCTACGAGCAGTACTTC.

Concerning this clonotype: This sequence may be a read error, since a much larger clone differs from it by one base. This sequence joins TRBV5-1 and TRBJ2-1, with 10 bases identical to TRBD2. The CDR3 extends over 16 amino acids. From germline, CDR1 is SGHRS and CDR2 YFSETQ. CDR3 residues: CASSPQAGGPGNGQFF. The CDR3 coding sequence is TGCGCCAGCAGCCCGCAAGCGGGAGGGCCAGGAAATGGGCAGTTCTTC.

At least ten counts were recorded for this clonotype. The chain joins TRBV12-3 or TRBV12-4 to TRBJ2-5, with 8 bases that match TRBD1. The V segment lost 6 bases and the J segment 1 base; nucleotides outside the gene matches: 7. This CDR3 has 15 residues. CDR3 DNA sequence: TGTGCCAGCAGGGGCCCGACAGGGGTCCAAGAGACCCAGTACTTC. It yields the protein CASRGPTGVQETQYF.

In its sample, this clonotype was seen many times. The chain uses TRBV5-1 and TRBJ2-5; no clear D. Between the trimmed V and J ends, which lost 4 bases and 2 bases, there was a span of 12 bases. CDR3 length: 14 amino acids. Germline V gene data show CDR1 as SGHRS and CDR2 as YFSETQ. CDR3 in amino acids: CASSLSLEQETQYF. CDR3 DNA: TGCGCCAGCAGCCTGTCCCTCGAACAAGAGACCCAGTACTTC.

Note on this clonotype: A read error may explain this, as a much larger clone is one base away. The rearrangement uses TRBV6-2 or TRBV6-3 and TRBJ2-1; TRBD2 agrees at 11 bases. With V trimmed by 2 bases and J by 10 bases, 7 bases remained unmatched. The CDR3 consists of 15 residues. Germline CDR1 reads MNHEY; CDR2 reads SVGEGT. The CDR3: CASSYNSGRVGEQFF. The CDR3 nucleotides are TGTGCCAGCAGTTACAATAGCGGGAGGGTCGGAGAGCAGTTCTTC.

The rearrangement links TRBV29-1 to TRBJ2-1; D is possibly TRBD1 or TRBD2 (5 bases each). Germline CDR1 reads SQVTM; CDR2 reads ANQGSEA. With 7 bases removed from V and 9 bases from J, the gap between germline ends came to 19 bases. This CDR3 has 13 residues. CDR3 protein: CSAASSSQGEQFF. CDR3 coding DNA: TGCAGCGCAGCGTCTAGCAGTCAGGGTGAGCAGTTCTTC.

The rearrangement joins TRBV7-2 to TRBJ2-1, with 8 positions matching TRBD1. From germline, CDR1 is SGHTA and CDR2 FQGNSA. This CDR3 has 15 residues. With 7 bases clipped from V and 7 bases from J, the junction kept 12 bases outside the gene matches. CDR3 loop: CASKVNPGQENEQFF. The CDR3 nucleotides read TGTGCCAGCAAGGTTAACCCGGGACAGGAGAATGAGCAGTTCTTC.